The 10 T cell receptor beta chains below all came from one sample that was sequenced in a study of OX40 agonist ivuxolimab in advanced cancers. Receptor libraries were prepared by the immunoSEQ multiplex PCR assay. Drawn from immuneACCESS, this table holds only the in-frame rearrangements with V and J called that TCRdb kept. Clones are partly lost; checked studies trace under half to an unresolved V gene and leave the rest unexplained. In all, the sample holds about 83,000 clones, and approximately 90% of those were seen once. 0.65% to 0.9% of the sample rests with the top ten. Sequenced here: CD4+ or CD8+ T cells sorted from blood, sampled in a trial of the OX40 agonist ivuxolimab. These TCRs come from an adult with an advanced solid tumor such as melanoma, head and neck, liver or kidney cancer.

V usage is TRBV27 and J usage is TRBJ2-2; TRBD1 matches at 8 bases. Trimming took 4 bases from V and 4 from J; bases not matched to a gene: 5. Germline V gene data show CDR1 as MNHEY and CDR2 as SMNVEV (reference sequence). The CDR3 extends over 15 amino acids. Written as DNA, the CDR3 is TGTGCCAGCAGTTCGGGACAGGCTTTCACCGGGGAGCTGTTTTTT. This sequence encodes CASSSGQAFTGELFF.

In its sample, this clone ranks as medium-sized. CDR3 region: CASSLSLGNANEKLFF. DNA for the CDR3: TGCGCCAGCAGCTTGTCCCTTGGCAATGCTAATGAAAAACTGTTTTTT. The chain is built from TRBV5-1 and TRBJ1-4, with D unresolved. This CDR3 comprises 16 residues. Trimming removed 1 base at V and 3 bases at J, with 13 bases between. From germline, CDR1 is SGHRS and CDR2 YFSETQ.

This clone was seen once. The chain joins TRBV7-6 to TRBJ2-7, with TRBD2 matching 10 bases. This CDR3 is built from 17 residues. Germline loops: CDR1 SGHVS, CDR2 FNYEAQ. Unmatched junction bases numbered 10, after V lost 5 bases and J lost 0 bases. The CDR3 DNA is TGTGCCAGCAGCGCACCGGGACTAGCGCTTTTCTCCTACGAGCAGTACTTC. It encodes CASSAPGLALFSYEQYF. Combining the CDR3 with reference TRBV7-6 and TRBJ2-7 gives the whole variable domain GAGVSQSPRYKVTKRGQDVALRCDPISGHVSLYWYRQALGQGPEFLTYFNYEAQQDKSGLPNDRFSAERPEGSISTLTIQRTEQRDSAMYRCASSAPGLALFSYEQYFGPGTRLTVT.

This sequence joins TRBV10-2 and TRBJ2-2, with TRBD2 identical over 8 bases. Germline V gene lookup returns CDR1 WSHSY and CDR2 SAAADI. V shed 2 bases and J 6 bases; nucleotides not matched to a gene: 5. The CDR3 totals 15 residues. The CDR3 here is CASSELGAGAGELFF. The CDR3 bases are TGCGCCAGCAGTGAGCTCGGAGCGGGGGCCGGGGAGCTGTTTTTT.

In DNA, the CDR3 is TGTGCCATCAGGGGGGGCTACGAGCAGTACTTC. Translated, it gives CAIRGGYEQYF. The genes are TRBV10-3 and TRBJ2-7, with TRBD2 as a possible D gene (6 bases). This CDR3 contains 11 residues. Deletions cut 6 bases from V and 3 bases from J, with 6 bases between. Germline CDR1 and CDR2: ENHRY and SYGVKD.

V is TRBV5-1 and J is TRBJ1-3; D is uncertain. The CDR3 covers 15 residues. CDR1 is SGHRS and CDR2 is YFSETQ in the germline V gene. The V and J ends lost 4 bases and 3 bases respectively, with 14 bases between them. This chain's CDR3 is CASSPGLKDGNTIYF. The CDR3 coding sequence is TGCGCCAGCAGCCCGGGCCTCAAGGATGGAAACACCATATATTTT.

The gene calls are TRBV5-1 and TRBJ2-3; 11 bases match TRBD2. CDR3 size: 16 residues. CDR1 and CDR2 (germline): SGHRS, YFSETQ. V trimming: 3 bases; J trimming: 0 bases; junction bases outside the gene matches: 3. CDR3 sequence (DNA): TGCGCCAGCAGCTCCCGACTAGCGGGGAGCACAGATACGCAGTATTTT. Translated: CASSSRLAGSTDTQYF.

V gene TRBV11-2 combines with J gene TRBJ2-7, with TRBD2 matching 7 bases. This CDR3 is built from 14 residues. Germline CDR1 SGHAT, CDR2 FQNNGV. After removal of 2 bases from V and 6 bases from J, the junction contained 7 bases not matched to a gene. DNA for the CDR3: TGTGCCAGCAGCTTAAGTCCGGGAGGCACCGAGCAGTACTTC. Its protein is CASSLSPGGTEQYF.

This chain uses TRBV19 with TRBJ2-1, with D unresolved. Between the trimmed V and J ends, which lost 3 bases and 6 bases, there was a span of 9 bases. The CDR3 has 13 amino acids. The germline gives CDR1 LNHDA, CDR2 SQIVND (reference sequence). CDR3 protein: CASSIRRANEQFF. CDR3 nucleotides: TGTGCCAGTAGTATTCGTAGGGCCAATGAGCAGTTCTTC.

The J gene is TRBJ2-2, the V gene TRBV6-1; perhaps TRBD2 as D (6 bases). This CDR3 contains 14 residues. Germline assignment: CDR1 MNHNS and CDR2 SASEGT. Trimming removed 7 bases from V and 7 bases from J, with 16 bases in between. The CDR3 is CASTATGANGELFF. The CDR3 DNA is TGTGCCAGCACCGCAACGGGAGCGAACGGGGAGCTGTTTTTT.